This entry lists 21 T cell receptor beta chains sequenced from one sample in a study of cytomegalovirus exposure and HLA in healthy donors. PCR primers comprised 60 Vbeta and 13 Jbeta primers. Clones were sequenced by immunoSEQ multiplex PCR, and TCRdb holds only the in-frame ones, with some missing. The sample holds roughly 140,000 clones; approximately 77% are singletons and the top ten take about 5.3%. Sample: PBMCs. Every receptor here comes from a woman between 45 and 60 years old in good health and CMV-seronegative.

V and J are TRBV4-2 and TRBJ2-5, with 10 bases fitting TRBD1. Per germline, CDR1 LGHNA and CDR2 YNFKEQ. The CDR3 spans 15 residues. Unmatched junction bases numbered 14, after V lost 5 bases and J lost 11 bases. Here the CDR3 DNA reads TGTGCCAGCAGCTCAGACAGGGGGCCGAGTAAGATGCAGTACTTC. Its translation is CASSSDRGPSKMQYF.

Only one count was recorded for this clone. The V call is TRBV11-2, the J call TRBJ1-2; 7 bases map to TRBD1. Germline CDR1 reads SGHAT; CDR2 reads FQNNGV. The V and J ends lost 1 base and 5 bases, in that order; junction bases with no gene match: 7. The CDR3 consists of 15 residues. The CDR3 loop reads CASSLAGDSSYGYTF. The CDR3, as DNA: TGTGCCAGCAGCTTAGCCGGGGACAGCTCTTATGGCTACACCTTC. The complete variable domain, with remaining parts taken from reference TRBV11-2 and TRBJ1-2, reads EAGVAQSPRYKIIEKRQSVAFWCNPISGHATLYWYQQILGQGPKLLIQFQNNGVVDDSQLPKDRFSAERLKGVDSTLKIQPAKLEDSAVYLCASSLAGDSSYGYTFGSGTRLTVV.

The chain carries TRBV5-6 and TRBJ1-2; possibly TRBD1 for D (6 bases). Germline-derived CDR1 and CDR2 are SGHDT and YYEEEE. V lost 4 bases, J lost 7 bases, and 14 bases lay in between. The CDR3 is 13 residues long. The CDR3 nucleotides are TGTGCCAGCAGCCCCGATGGACAGCGTGGCTACACCTTC. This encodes CASSPDGQRGYTF.

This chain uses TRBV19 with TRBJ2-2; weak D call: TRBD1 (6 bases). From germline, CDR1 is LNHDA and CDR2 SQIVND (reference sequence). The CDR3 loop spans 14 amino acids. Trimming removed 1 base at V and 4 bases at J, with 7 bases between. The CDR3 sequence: CASSIGTATGELFF. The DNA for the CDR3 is TGTGCCAGTAGTATAGGGACAGCCACCGGGGAGCTGTTTTTT. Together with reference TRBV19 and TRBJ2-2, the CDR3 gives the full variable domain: DGGITQSPKYLFRKEGQNVTLSCEQNLNHDAMYWYRQDPGQGLRLIYYSQIVNDFQKGDIAEGYSVSREKKESFPLTVTSAQKNPTAFYLCASSIGTATGELFFGEGSRLTVL.

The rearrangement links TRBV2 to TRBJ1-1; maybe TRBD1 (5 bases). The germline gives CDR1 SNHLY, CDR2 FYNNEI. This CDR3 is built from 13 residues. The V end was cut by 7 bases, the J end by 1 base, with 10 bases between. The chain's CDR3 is CASKYTGNTEAFF. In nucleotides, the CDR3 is TGTGCCAGCAAGTATACAGGGAACACTGAAGCTTTCTTT.

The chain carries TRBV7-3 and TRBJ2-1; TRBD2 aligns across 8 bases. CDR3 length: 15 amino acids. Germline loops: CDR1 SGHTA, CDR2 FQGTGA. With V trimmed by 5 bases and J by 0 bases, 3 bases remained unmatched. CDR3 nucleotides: TGTGCCAGCAGCATACTAGCGGCCTCCTACAATGAGCAGTTCTTC. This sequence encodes CASSILAASYNEQFF.

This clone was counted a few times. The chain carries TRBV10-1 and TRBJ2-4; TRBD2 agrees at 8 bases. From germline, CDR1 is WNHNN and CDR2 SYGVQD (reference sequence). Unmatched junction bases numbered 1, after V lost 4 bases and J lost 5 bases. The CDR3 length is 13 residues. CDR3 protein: CASSAGLENIQYF. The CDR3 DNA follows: TGCGCCAGCAGTGCGGGACTAGAAAACATTCAGTACTTC.

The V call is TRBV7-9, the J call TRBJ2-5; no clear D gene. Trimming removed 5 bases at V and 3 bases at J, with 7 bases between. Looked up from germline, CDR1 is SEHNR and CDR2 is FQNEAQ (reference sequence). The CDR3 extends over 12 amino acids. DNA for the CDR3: TGTGCCAGCAGCCAGATCGAAGAGACCCAGTACTTC. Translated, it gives CASSQIEETQYF.

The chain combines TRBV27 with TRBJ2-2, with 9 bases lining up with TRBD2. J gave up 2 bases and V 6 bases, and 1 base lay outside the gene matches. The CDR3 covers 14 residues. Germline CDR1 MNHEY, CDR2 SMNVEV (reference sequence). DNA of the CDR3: TGTGCCAGCAGGCGGGGGGGAAACACCGGGGAGCTGTTTTTT. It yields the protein CASRRGGNTGELFF.

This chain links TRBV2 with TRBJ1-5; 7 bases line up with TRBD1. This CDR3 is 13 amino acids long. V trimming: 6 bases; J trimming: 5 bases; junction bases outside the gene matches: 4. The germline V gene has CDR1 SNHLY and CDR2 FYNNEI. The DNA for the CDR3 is TGTGCCAGCAGAGGGACAGCCTATCAGCCCCAGCATTTT. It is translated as CASRGTAYQPQHF.

CDR3 residues: CASSLASGNTGELFF. The CDR3 DNA sequence: TGCGCCAGCAGCTTGGCTTCGGGGAACACCGGGGAGCTGTTTTTT. V is TRBV5-1 and J is TRBJ2-2; no clear D. V gave up 0 bases and J gave up 1 base, with 7 bases separating them. Germline CDR1 and CDR2: SGHRS and YFSETQ. This CDR3 contains 15 residues.

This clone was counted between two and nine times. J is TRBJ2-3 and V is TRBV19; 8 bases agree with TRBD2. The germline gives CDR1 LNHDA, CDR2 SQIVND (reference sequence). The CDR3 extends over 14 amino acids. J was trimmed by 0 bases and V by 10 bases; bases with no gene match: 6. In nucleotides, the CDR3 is TGTGCCACCGATAGCGGGGCTAGCACAGATACGCAGTATTTT. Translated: CATDSGASTDTQYF. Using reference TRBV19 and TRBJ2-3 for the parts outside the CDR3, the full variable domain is DGGITQSPKYLFRKEGQNVTLSCEQNLNHDAMYWYRQDPGQGLRLIYYSQIVNDFQKGDIAEGYSVSREKKESFPLTVTSAQKNPTAFYLCATDSGASTDTQYFGPGTRLTVL.

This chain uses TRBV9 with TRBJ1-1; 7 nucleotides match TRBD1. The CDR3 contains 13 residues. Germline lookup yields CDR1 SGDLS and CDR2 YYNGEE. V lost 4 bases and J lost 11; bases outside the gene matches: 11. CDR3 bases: TGTGCCAGCAGCCCCAGGACAGGAGCCCAGGCTTTCTTT. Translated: CASSPRTGAQAFF.

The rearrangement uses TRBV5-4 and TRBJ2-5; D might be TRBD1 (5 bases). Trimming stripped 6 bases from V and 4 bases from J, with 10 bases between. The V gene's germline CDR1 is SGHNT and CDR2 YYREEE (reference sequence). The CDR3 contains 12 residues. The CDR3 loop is CASTRRGETQYF. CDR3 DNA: TGTGCCAGCACCCGAAGGGGAGAGACCCAGTACTTC.

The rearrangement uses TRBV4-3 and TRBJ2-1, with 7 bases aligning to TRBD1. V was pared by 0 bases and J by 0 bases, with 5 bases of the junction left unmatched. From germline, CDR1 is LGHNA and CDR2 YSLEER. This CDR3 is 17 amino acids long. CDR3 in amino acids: CASSQERGPSSYNEQFF. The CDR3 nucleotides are TGCGCCAGCAGCCAAGAAAGGGGGCCGAGCTCCTACAATGAGCAGTTCTTC.

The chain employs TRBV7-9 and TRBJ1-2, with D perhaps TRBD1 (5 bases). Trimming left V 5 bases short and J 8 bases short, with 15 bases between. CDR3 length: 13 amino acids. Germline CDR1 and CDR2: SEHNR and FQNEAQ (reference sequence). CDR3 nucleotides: TGTGCCAGCAGCCCTGGGCTTGGGGGGGGCTACACCTTC. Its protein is CASSPGLGGGYTF.

CDR3 coding DNA: TGTGCCAGCAGTTTTACTCGCTTCGCGCAGTATTTT. This encodes CASSFTRFAQYF. This chain connects TRBV28 to TRBJ2-3, with no clear D. The CDR3 consists of 12 residues. Trimming pared 3 bases from V and 10 bases from J, leaving 11 bases between. Germline V gives CDR1 MDHEN, CDR2 SYDVKM.

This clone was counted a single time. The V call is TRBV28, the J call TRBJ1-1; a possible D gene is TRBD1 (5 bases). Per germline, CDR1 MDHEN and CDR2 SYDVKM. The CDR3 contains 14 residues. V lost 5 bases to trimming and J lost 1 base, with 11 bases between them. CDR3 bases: TGTGCCAGCAGTCCCCTGGACAAGAACACTGAAGCTTTCTTT. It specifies CASSPLDKNTEAFF. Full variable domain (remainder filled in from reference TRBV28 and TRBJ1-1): DVKVTQSSRYLVKRTGEKVFLECVQDMDHENMFWYRQDPGLGLRLIYFSYDVKMKEKGDIPEGYSVSREKKERFSLILESASTNQTSMYLCASSPLDKNTEAFFGQGTRLTVV.

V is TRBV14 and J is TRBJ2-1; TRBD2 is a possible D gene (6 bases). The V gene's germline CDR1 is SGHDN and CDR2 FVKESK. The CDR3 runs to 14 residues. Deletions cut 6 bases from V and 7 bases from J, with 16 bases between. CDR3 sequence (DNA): TGTGCCAGCAGTTGGGGGGATAGTAGGAATGAGCAGTTCTTC. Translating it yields CASSWGDSRNEQFF.

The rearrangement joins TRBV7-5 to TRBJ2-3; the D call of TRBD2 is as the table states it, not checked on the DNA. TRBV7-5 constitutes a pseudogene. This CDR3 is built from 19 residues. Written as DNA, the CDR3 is TGTGCCAGAAGCTTAGTCGCACGGGAGCGCATTAGGGTTACAGATACGCAGTATTTT. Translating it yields CARSLVARERIRVTDTQYF.

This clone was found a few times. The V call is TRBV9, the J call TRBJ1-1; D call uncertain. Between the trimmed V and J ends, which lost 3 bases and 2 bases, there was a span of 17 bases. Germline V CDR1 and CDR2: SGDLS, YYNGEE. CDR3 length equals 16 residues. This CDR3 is CASSAGVRAFNTEAFF. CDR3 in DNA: TGTGCCAGCAGCGCCGGGGTGAGGGCATTTAACACTGAAGCTTTCTTT.